A single T cell receptor beta chain is shown here with its context. Antigen specificity is unknown. Germline CDR1 is SGHTA and CDR2 is FQGTGA. V lost 4 bases, J lost 7 bases, and 14 bases lay in between. The CDR3 is 14 amino acids. This entry is derived from a study of T cells in Graves' hyperthyroidism and ophthalmopathy. Turning to the study itself: Pretreatment peripheral blood was obtained at initial diagnosis.

RNA transcripts gave rise to amplified TCR beta CDR3 regions. Using the HTBI primer set, a first-round RT-PCR was run on the TCR CDR3. TCRdb fed the multiplex PCR reads into MiXCR, producing one record per CDR3 protein. The data hold around 110,000 distinct CDR3 sequences, with 16% observed a single time. Study-level findings and limits: Classification by a 13 V-J model distinguished ophthalmopathy from stable hyperthyroidism. For ophthalmopathy, model prediction preceded onset by a median roughly 6.3 months.

Every diagnosis used clinical symptoms, serum thyroxine and TRAb, thyroid ultrasound and orbital computed tomography. The chain uses TRBV7-3 and TRBJ2-1; a weak D match, TRBD2 (6 bases). The source material was blood. The clonotype originates from a woman between 45 and 65 years old with Graves' hyperthyroidism. The DNA for the CDR3 is TGTGCCAGCAGCTCCGGCGGGAATCGGAATGAGCAGTTCTTC. Translated: CASSSGGNRNEQFF. Supplemented by reference TRBV7-3 and TRBJ2-1, the full variable domain reads GAGVSQTPSNKVTEKGKYVELRCDPISGHTALYWYRQSLGQGPEFLIYFQGTGAADDSGLPNDRFFAVRPEGSVSTLKIQRTERGDSAVYLCASSSGGNRNEQFFGPGTRLTVL.